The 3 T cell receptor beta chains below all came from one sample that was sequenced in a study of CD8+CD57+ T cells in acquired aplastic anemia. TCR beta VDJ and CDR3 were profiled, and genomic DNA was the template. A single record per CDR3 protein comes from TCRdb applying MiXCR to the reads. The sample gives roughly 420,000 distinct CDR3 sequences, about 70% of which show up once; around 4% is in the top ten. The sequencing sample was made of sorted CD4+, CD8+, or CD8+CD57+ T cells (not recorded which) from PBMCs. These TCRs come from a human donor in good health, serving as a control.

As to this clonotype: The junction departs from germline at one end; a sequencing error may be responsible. For the CDR3, the DNA is TGTGCCAGTAGCATAGGGGGACTTAAGGGTGGTGGCTACACCTTC. Translating gives CASSIGGLKGGGYTF. The V gene is TRBV19, the J gene TRBJ1-2, with D maybe TRBD1 (6 bases). Germline-derived CDR1 and CDR2 are LNHDA and SQIVND (reference sequence). This CDR3 has 15 residues.

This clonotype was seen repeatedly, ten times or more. DNA of the CDR3: TGCGCCAGCAGTCCCGGGGGCACGACCTACGAGCAGTACTTC. It specifies CASSPGGTTYEQYF. This chain connects TRBV5-1 to TRBJ2-7; the D gene could be TRBD1 or TRBD2 (6 bases each). CDR1 and CDR2 (germline): SGHRS, YFSETQ. V was trimmed by 5 bases and J by 2 bases, leaving 14 bases between them. The CDR3 totals 14 residues. The full variable domain, completed using reference TRBV5-1 and TRBJ2-7, is KAGVTQTPRYLIKTRGQQVTLSCSPISGHRSVSWYQQTPGQGLQFLFEYFSETQRNKGNFPGRFSGRQFSNSRSEMNVSTLELGDSALYLCASSPGGTTYEQYFGPGTRLTVT.

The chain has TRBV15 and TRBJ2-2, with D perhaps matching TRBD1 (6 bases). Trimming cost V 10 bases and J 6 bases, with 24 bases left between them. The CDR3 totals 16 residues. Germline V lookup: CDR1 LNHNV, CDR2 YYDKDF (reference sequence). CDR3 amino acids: CASSRGRDIHAGELFF. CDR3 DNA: TGTGCCAGCAGTAGGGGTCGGGACATCCACGCCGGGGAGCTGTTTTTT.